This entry lists 32 T cell receptor beta chains sequenced from one sample in a study. TCRdb recomputed calls from the RT-PCR reads with MiXCR, one row per CDR3 protein. The sample has about 700,000 distinct CDR3 sequences, 12% to 15% seen once. The sequencing sample was made of memory CD4+ T cells from blood. These receptors were taken from a female donor in good health, serving as a healthy control.

This clonotype was counted only a few times. The V gene is TRBV5-6, the J gene TRBJ2-3; D not certain. Trimming took off 5 bases at V and 2 bases at J, with 15 bases between the two ends. Germline CDR1 and CDR2: SGHDT and YYEEEE. This CDR3 spans 15 amino acids. The CDR3 region has the DNA TGTGCCAGCAGTACGGACCCCATGGACACAGATACGCAGTATTTT. This codes for CASSTDPMDTDTQYF.

This clonotype was found a few times. The chain uses TRBV20-1 and TRBJ1-5, with D possibly being TRBD1 (5 bases). This CDR3 region has 18 residues. With 2 bases removed from V and 7 bases from J, the gap between germline ends came to 27 bases. Germline lookup yields CDR1 DFQATT and CDR2 SNEGSKA (reference sequence). In DNA, the CDR3 is TGCAGTGCTAGACCGAAACCGAGTTTGGGAAGGGGAGGACAGCCCCAGCATTTT. Its protein product is CSARPKPSLGRGGQPQHF.

This clonotype was seen only a few times. The CDR3 sequence is CASSLGGSTF. Written as DNA, the CDR3 is TGTGCCAGCAGTTTAGGCGGGTCAACCTTC. This sequence joins TRBV28 and TRBJ1-2; D is undetermined. Trimming removed 2 bases at V and 14 bases at J, with 9 bases between. Germline values: CDR1 MDHEN, CDR2 SYDVKM. This CDR3 is 10 amino acids long.

This chain joins TRBV29-1 and TRBJ2-6, with no clear D. The CDR3 totals 14 residues. Germline values: CDR1 SQVTM, CDR2 ANQGSEA. With 6 bases removed from V and 2 bases from J, the gap between germline ends came to 11 bases. The CDR3 sequence: CSVDSGAGANVLTF. Written as DNA, the CDR3 is TGCAGCGTCGACTCTGGAGCTGGGGCCAACGTCCTGACTTTC.

This chain links TRBV28 with TRBJ1-1; D is undetermined. Germline V gene lookup returns CDR1 MDHEN and CDR2 SYDVKM. V lost 4 bases, J lost 4 bases, and 16 bases lay in between. CDR3 size: 15 residues. In nucleotides, the CDR3 is TGTGCCAGCAGTTACCCTACGCCCTTGAGCACTGAAGCTTTCTTT. Amino acids: CASSYPTPLSTEAFF.

This chain joins TRBV9 and TRBJ1-6; D unclear. The V gene's germline CDR1 is SGDLS and CDR2 YYNGEE. Between the trimmed V and J ends, which lost 1 base and 7 bases, there was a span of 15 bases. This CDR3 is 16 amino acids long. CDR3 in amino acids: CASSVQALGFNSPLHF. The CDR3 DNA reads as TGTGCCAGCAGCGTACAGGCCCTCGGATTCAATTCACCCCTCCACTTT.

The chain carries TRBV6-1 and TRBJ2-5; no definite D call. V was pared by 4 bases and J by 4 bases, with 4 bases between. This CDR3 contains 11 residues. The germline gives CDR1 MNHNS, CDR2 SASEGT. This chain's CDR3 is CASSAPETQYF. CDR3 DNA sequence: TGTGCCAGCAGTGCCCCAGAGACCCAGTACTTC.

This clonotype showed up just a few times. J is TRBJ1-2 and V is TRBV27, with D unresolved. The CDR3 runs to 14 residues. Germline CDR1 is MNHEY and CDR2 is SMNVEV (reference sequence). Trimming pared 2 bases from V and 2 bases from J, leaving 9 bases between. The CDR3 region is CASSLGAPNYGYTF. In DNA form, the CDR3 reads TGTGCCAGCAGTTTAGGAGCTCCGAACTATGGCTACACCTTC.

V gene TRBV4-3 combines with J gene TRBJ1-4, with D possibly being TRBD1 (6 bases). The V end lost 2 bases, the J end lost 7 bases, and 23 bases lay between the germline ends. This CDR3 contains 18 residues. CDR1 is LGHNA and CDR2 is YSLEER in the germline V gene. CDR3 amino acids: CASSQWGSAGALGEKLFF. CDR3 DNA sequence: TGCGCCAGCAGCCAATGGGGTTCTGCAGGGGCGCTGGGTGAAAAACTGTTTTTT.

A single count supports this clonotype. This could be a read error, since a much larger clone is one nucleotide away. The V gene is TRBV12-3 or TRBV12-4, the J gene TRBJ2-1; no definite D call. The CDR3 contains 14 residues. The DNA of the CDR3 is TGTGCCAGCAGTTCCCTCTTCGTAGAAAATGAGCAGTTATTC. It encodes CASSSLFVENEQLF.

This clonotype has just a few counts. The chain recombines TRBV9 with TRBJ2-1; 7 bases align to TRBD1. CDR1 and CDR2 from the germline V gene are SGDLS and YYNGEE. The CDR3 sequence is 14 residues long. The V and J ends lost 4 bases and 5 bases, in that order; junction bases with no gene match: 6. CDR3 sequence reads: CASSPGRGNNEQFF. Here the CDR3 DNA reads TGTGCCAGCAGCCCCGGCAGGGGGAACAATGAGCAGTTCTTC.

This clonotype was recorded a few times. The chain has TRBV6-5 and TRBJ1-3; no clear D. The CDR3 length is 15 residues. Germline V gives CDR1 MNHEY, CDR2 SVGAGI. The V gene lost 5 bases and the J gene lost 2 bases, with 13 bases spanning the gap. In nucleotides, the CDR3 is TGTGCCAGCAGTCCCCATTCCGGGGCTGGAAACACCATATATTTT. As protein: CASSPHSGAGNTIYF.

This clonotype showed up just a few times. The chain uses TRBV18 and TRBJ1-4; D unclear. The V and J ends lost 6 bases and 6 bases respectively, with 23 bases between them. This CDR3 spans 17 amino acids. Looked up from germline, CDR1 is KGHSH and CDR2 is LQKENI. CDR3 amino acids: CASSRTRRQGEDEKLFF. The DNA of the CDR3 is TGTGCCAGCTCGCGAACAAGACGACAAGGAGAGGATGAAAAACTGTTTTTT.

This clonotype was counted a few times. J is TRBJ2-7 and V is TRBV5-1; D may correspond to TRBD1 or TRBD2 (6 bases each). This CDR3 contains 16 residues. From germline, CDR1 is SGHRS and CDR2 YFSETQ. V lost 0 bases, J lost 0 bases, and 13 bases lay in between. CDR3 coding DNA: TGCGCCAGCAGCTTGGTTTCGGGGGCGAGCTCCTACGAGCAGTACTTC. Its protein product is CASSLVSGASSYEQYF.

The chain carries TRBV7-2 and TRBJ1-2; 8 nucleotides align to TRBD1. V gave up 0 bases and J gave up 11 bases; unmatched junction bases: 8. The germline CDR1 and CDR2 sequences are SGHTA and FQGNSA. The CDR3 length is 14 residues. This CDR3 reads CASSLAAGGSGYTF. As DNA, the CDR3 is TGTGCCAGCAGCTTAGCCGCAGGGGGCTCGGGGTACACCTTC.

This chain uses TRBV7-8 with TRBJ1-4; TRBD1 matches 8 bases. CDR3 length equals 15 residues. J lost 7 bases, V lost 5 bases, and 9 bases had no gene match. Germline loops: CDR1 SGHVS, CDR2 FQNEAQ. CDR3 in DNA: TGTGCCAGCAGCACGTACAGGGGGGCTAGTGAAAAACTGTTTTTT. As protein: CASSTYRGASEKLFF. The full variable domain, its missing parts supplied by reference TRBV7-8 and TRBJ1-4, is GAGVSQSPRYKVAKRGQDVALRCDPISGHVSLFWYQQALGQGPEFLTYFQNEAQLDKSGLPSDRFFAERPEGSVSTLKIQRTQQEDSAVYLCASSTYRGASEKLFFGSGTQLSVL.

The chain joins TRBV20-1 to TRBJ2-1; 8 nucleotides align to TRBD2. Germline V gene data show CDR1 as DFQATT and CDR2 as SNEGSKA (reference sequence). The CDR3 spans 13 residues. V trimming: 6 bases; J trimming: 2 bases; junction bases outside the gene matches: 3. CDR3 nucleotides: TGCAGTGCCGAGCGGGAGCCCTACAATGAGCAGTTCTTC. Translation: CSAEREPYNEQFF.

This chain uses TRBV11-2 with TRBJ2-5, with 8 bases matching TRBD2. This CDR3 has 17 amino acids. Germline values: CDR1 SGHAT, CDR2 FQNNGV. V shed 1 base and J 4 bases; nucleotides not matched to a gene: 11. CDR3 loop: CASSLGAGGGYLETQYF. The DNA of the CDR3 is TGTGCCAGCAGCTTAGGGGCCGGGGGGGGTTACCTAGAGACCCAGTACTTC.

This clonotype was counted only a few times. The chain has TRBV6-5 and TRBJ2-5, with D perhaps TRBD1 (5 bases). Germline CDR1 and CDR2: MNHEY and SVGAGI. Trimming cost V 2 bases and J 5 bases, with 15 bases left between them. This CDR3 comprises 15 residues. CDR3 residues: CASSYPSAGMETQYF. The CDR3 bases are TGTGCCAGCAGTTACCCTTCGGCAGGGATGGAGACCCAGTACTTC.

The rearrangement uses TRBV7-9 and TRBJ1-1, with a tentative D call TRBD1 (6 bases). The CDR3 runs to 12 residues. The ends were cut back, 5 bases at V and 6 bases at J, with 10 bases in the middle. Per the germline V gene, CDR1 is SEHNR and CDR2 is FQNEAQ (reference sequence). This chain's CDR3 is CASSQGRSEAFF. The CDR3 DNA follows: TGTGCCAGCAGCCAGGGGCGGTCTGAAGCTTTCTTT.

This clonotype was counted between two and nine times. This rearrangement joins TRBV4-1 to TRBJ2-5; a weak D match, TRBD2 (6 bases). CDR3 length: 14 residues. Trimming removed 1 base from V and 5 bases from J, with 11 bases in between. Germline V gives CDR1 MGHRA, CDR2 YSYEKL. CDR3 loop: CASSQGLAYETQYF. The CDR3 nucleotides are TGCGCCAGCAGCCAAGGCCTAGCGTATGAGACCCAGTACTTC.

The J gene is TRBJ2-3, the V gene TRBV5-1; TRBD2 might be the D (5 bases). The CDR3 is 15 residues long. The V end was cut by 5 bases, the J end by 3 bases, with 16 bases between. Germline-derived CDR1 and CDR2 are SGHRS and YFSETQ. The CDR3 loop is CASSRSSGVTDTQYF. The CDR3 DNA follows: TGCGCCAGCAGTCGATCCAGCGGCGTGACAGATACGCAGTATTTT.

This chain links TRBV10-3 with TRBJ2-2; D assignment may be TRBD1 or TRBD2 (5 bases each). Germline V CDR1 and CDR2: ENHRY, SYGVKD. V was cut by 6 bases and J by 7 bases, with 12 bases left in between. This CDR3 has 13 residues. As DNA, the CDR3 is TGTGCCATCAGCCTACAGGCGGGCGGGGAGCTGTTTTTT. It translates to CAISLQAGGELFF.

The table lists this clonotype with many counts. The chain uses TRBV7-2 and TRBJ2-5, with D hard to call. The CDR3 loop spans 13 amino acids. Trimming removed 1 base at V and 5 bases at J, with 8 bases between. From germline, CDR1 is SGHTA and CDR2 FQGNSA. CDR3 sequence (DNA): TGTGCCAGCAGCTTAGGGCAAGTTGAGACCCAGTACTTC. It encodes CASSLGQVETQYF.

The V and J genes are TRBV7-2 and TRBJ2-7; 14 bases match TRBD2. The CDR3 loop spans 16 amino acids. The germline CDR1 and CDR2 sequences are SGHTA and FQGNSA. Losses at the gene ends were 5 bases for V and 6 bases for J; bases not matched to a gene: 9. The chain's CDR3 is CASSRGTSGRTREQYF. DNA of the CDR3: TGTGCCAGCAGCCGGGGGACTAGCGGGAGAACTCGCGAGCAGTACTTC.

The chain is built from TRBV6-2 or TRBV6-3 and TRBJ1-2; D unclear. This CDR3 comprises 12 residues. Looked up from germline, CDR1 is MNHEY and CDR2 is SVGEGT. V lost 7 bases, J lost 4 bases, and 10 bases lay in between. CDR3 region: CASTEDGYGYTF. CDR3 nucleotide sequence: TGTGCCAGCACTGAGGACGGCTATGGCTACACCTTC.

V and J are TRBV7-9 and TRBJ1-2; D is unresolved. Germline V gene data show CDR1 as SEHNR and CDR2 as FQNEAQ (reference sequence). CDR3 length: 12 amino acids. The V gene lost 4 bases and the J gene lost 7 bases, with 10 bases spanning the gap. CDR3 bases: TGTGCCAGCAGCTCGGGGTCTTCTGGCTACACCTTC. As protein: CASSSGSSGYTF.

The chain uses TRBV11-2 and TRBJ2-1; 7 bases fit TRBD2. CDR3 length: 12 amino acids. Germline CDR1 SGHAT, CDR2 FQNNGV. V was pared by 3 bases and J by 10 bases, with 3 bases of the junction left unmatched. The CDR3 bases are TGTGCCAGCAGCTTCCACGGGGGGGAGCAGTTCTTC. The encoded protein is CASSFHGGEQFF. The full variable domain, rest sourced from reference TRBV11-2 and TRBJ2-1, is EAGVAQSPRYKIIEKRQSVAFWCNPISGHATLYWYQQILGQGPKLLIQFQNNGVVDDSQLPKDRFSAERLKGVDSTLKIQPAKLEDSAVYLCASSFHGGEQFFGPGTRLTVL.

There are many counts of this clonotype. The J gene is TRBJ2-1, the V gene TRBV7-8, with 8 bases identical to TRBD2. This CDR3 contains 18 residues. Trimming at V came to 5 bases and at J to 6 bases, leaving 18 bases not matched to a gene. CDR1 SGHVS and CDR2 FQNEAQ come from the germline V gene. CDR3 bases: TGTGCCAGCAGCCGCGGGTTGAGCGGGAGTATTCTACGCAATGAGCAGTTCTTC. Translated, it gives CASSRGLSGSILRNEQFF. Supplemented by reference TRBV7-8 and TRBJ2-1, the full variable domain reads GAGVSQSPRYKVAKRGQDVALRCDPISGHVSLFWYQQALGQGPEFLTYFQNEAQLDKSGLPSDRFFAERPEGSVSTLKIQRTQQEDSAVYLCASSRGLSGSILRNEQFFGPGTRLTVL.

This clonotype was recorded at least ten times. This chain joins TRBV5-8 and TRBJ1-2, with no clear D. This CDR3 is 13 amino acids long. Germline CDR1 reads SGHTS; CDR2 reads YDEGEE. V gave up 3 bases and J gave up 3 bases, with 9 bases separating them. The CDR3 protein is CASSSLGDYGYTF. Here the CDR3 DNA reads TGTGCCAGCAGCTCGCTTGGGGACTATGGCTACACCTTC.

This clonotype was seen more than once but under ten times. V usage is TRBV20-1 and J usage is TRBJ1-5; D may be TRBD1 (6 bases). Germline assignment: CDR1 DFQATT and CDR2 SNEGSKA (reference sequence). This CDR3 comprises 15 residues. The V gene lost 0 bases and the J gene lost 7 bases, with 16 bases spanning the gap. For the CDR3, the DNA is TGCAGTGCTAGAGAGAGGGGCAGGGGAGGGCAGCCCCAGCATTTT. Translated, it gives CSARERGRGGQPQHF.

J is TRBJ2-1 and V is TRBV24-1; D is possibly TRBD2 (6 bases). V shed 2 bases and J shed 7 bases, with 14 bases lying between them. Germline loops: CDR1 KGHDR, CDR2 SFDVKD. The CDR3 sequence is 15 residues long. The CDR3 sequence: CATSDSGTAGNEQFF. In nucleotides, the CDR3 is TGTGCCACCAGTGATTCCGGGACGGCGGGGAATGAGCAGTTCTTC.